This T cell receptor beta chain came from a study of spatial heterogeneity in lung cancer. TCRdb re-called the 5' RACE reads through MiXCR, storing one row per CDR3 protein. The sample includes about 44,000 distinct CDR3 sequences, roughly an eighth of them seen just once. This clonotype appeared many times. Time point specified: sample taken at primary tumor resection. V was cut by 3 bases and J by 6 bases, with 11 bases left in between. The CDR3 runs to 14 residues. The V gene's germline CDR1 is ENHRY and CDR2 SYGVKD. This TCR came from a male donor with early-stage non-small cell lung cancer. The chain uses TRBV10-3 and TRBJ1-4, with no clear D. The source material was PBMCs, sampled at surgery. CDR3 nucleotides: TGTGCCATCAGTGAACAGACGGAGGATGAAAAACTGTTTTTT. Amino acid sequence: CAISEQTEDEKLFF.